This entry features one TCR beta chain sequence. The sample originates from a study of Tregs in tolerant kidney transplant recipients. The CDR3 contains 12 residues. Measured with immunoSEQ multiplex PCR; TCRdb has only the in-frame clones, and not every one. The data contain approximately 260,000 clones, about 80% of them singletons. This chain connects TRBV21-1 to TRBJ2-7; TRBD2 is the table's D call and was not checked against the DNA. TRBV21-1 is flagged as a pseudogene. The receptor comes from a human donor in good health. The sequenced sample consisted of CD4+ T cells from blood. The CDR3 bases are TGTGCCAGCAGCAAATATGCCTACGAGCAGTACTTC. This gives the protein CASSKYAYEQYF.